The next 23 T cell receptor beta chains were all read from a single sample in a study of human T cells and chemical hapten exposure. In TCRdb, the RACE reads were re-called with MiXCR into one record per CDR3 protein. The data hold some 360,000 distinct CDR3 sequences, with roughly 4.6% observed a single time. The time point denotes: pre-sensitization, week 0. The treatment here: therapeutic diphenylcyclopropenone sensitization with weekly scalp DPC. The sequenced sample was whole blood, obtained in connection with sensitization to the hapten diphenylcyclopropenone (DPC). These receptors were collected from a woman aged 45-65 years with alopecia areata. Some clones in this sample may be carry-over from other donors' samples.

This clonotype occurred a few times. V usage is TRBV10-3 and J usage is TRBJ2-7; 7 bases line up with TRBD1. Germline CDR1 ENHRY, CDR2 SYGVKD. This CDR3 contains 15 residues. J was trimmed by 2 bases and V by 3 bases; bases with no gene match: 7. The CDR3: CAISDYDRATYEQYF. The CDR3 DNA is TGTGCCATCAGTGATTATGACAGGGCCACCTACGAGCAGTACTTC.

The table lists this clonotype with many counts. The chain combines TRBV3-1 with TRBJ2-3; D is undetermined. The V end was cut by 1 base, the J end by 2 bases, with 10 bases between. The CDR3 has 15 residues. Germline lookup yields CDR1 LGHDT and CDR2 YNNKEL (reference sequence). The CDR3 DNA reads as TGTGCCAGCAGCCAAGGACTGTCATCCACAGATACGCAGTATTTT. Its translation is CASSQGLSSTDTQYF.

There are a few counts of this clonotype. The chain links TRBV5-1 to TRBJ1-1; possibly TRBD1 for D (5 bases). Germline V gene data show CDR1 as SGHRS and CDR2 as YFSETQ. The CDR3 has 16 residues. The V end lost 4 bases, the J end lost 0 bases, and 16 bases lay between the germline ends. Here the CDR3 reads CASSPAGHRVNTEAFF. CDR3 bases: TGCGCCAGCAGCCCGGCGGGGCACAGAGTGAACACTGAAGCTTTCTTT.

This chain uses TRBV28 with TRBJ1-3; a weak D match, TRBD1 (5 bases). In germline, CDR1 is MDHEN, CDR2 SYDVKM. The CDR3 covers 16 residues. V lost 4 bases, J lost 0 bases, and 13 bases lay in between. The CDR3 region has the DNA TGTGCCAGCAGTTACCCGGACATCCTCTCTGGAAACACCATATATTTT. It translates to CASSYPDILSGNTIYF.

This clonotype was found once. A much larger clone sits a single nucleotide away, making a read error possible. The gene calls are TRBV4-1 and TRBJ2-6; D gene ambiguous. The V gene lost 0 bases and the J gene lost 1 base, with 7 bases spanning the gap. CDR3 length: 16 residues. From germline, CDR1 is MGHRA and CDR2 YSYEKL. In nucleotides, the CDR3 is TGCGCCAGCAGCCAAGATCTGGGTTCTGGGGCCAACGTCCTGACTTTC. Translating gives CASSQDLGSGANVLTF.

This clonotype was detected a few times. The chain employs TRBV12-3 or TRBV12-4 and TRBJ2-1; 8 bases map to TRBD1. This CDR3 is 14 amino acids long. V dropped 5 bases and J dropped 6; count of bases not matched to a gene: 6. The CDR3 region has the DNA TGTGCCAGCAGTCCAGGGACAGGTCCCAATGAGCAGTTCTTC. It codes for CASSPGTGPNEQFF.

This clonotype has at least ten counts. The chain has TRBV30 and TRBJ1-2; no reliable D call. The length of the CDR3 is 13 residues. Trimming took 1 base from V and 2 from J, leaving 8 bases between them. From germline, CDR1 is GTSNPN and CDR2 SVGIG (reference sequence). CDR3 bases: TGTGCCTGGAGTGGCCCAGGAAACTATGGCTACACCTTC. Residues: CAWSGPGNYGYTF.

This clonotype was observed at least ten times. This sequence joins TRBV13 and TRBJ2-3; TRBD2 aligns across 9 bases. Germline CDR1 is PRHDT and CDR2 is FYEKMQ (reference sequence). V gave up 0 bases and J gave up 5 bases; unmatched junction bases: 9. The length of the CDR3 is 17 residues. CDR3 coding DNA: TGTGCCAGCAGCTTAGGCGGCGGGGGGGCTGCCGGAGATACGCAGTATTTT. Translating it yields CASSLGGGGAAGDTQYF.

The chain links TRBV27 to TRBJ2-7; D assignment may be TRBD1 or TRBD2 (5 bases each). Germline V gene sequence: CDR1 MNHEY, CDR2 SMNVEV (reference sequence). V was trimmed by 6 bases and J by 2 bases, leaving 14 bases between them. This CDR3 has 14 amino acids. The CDR3 DNA sequence: TGTGCCAGCAGCCCTGGGACGGATACCTACGAGCAGTACTTC. It codes for CASSPGTDTYEQYF.

This clonotype has a count of ten or more. CDR3 DNA: TGTGCCAGCAGTTTTGGGGTATCCTACAATGAGCAGTTCTTC. This codes for CASSFGVSYNEQFF. The chain has TRBV27 and TRBJ2-1; no firm D call. V was clipped by 3 bases and J by 1 base, with 7 bases between them. In germline, CDR1 is MNHEY, CDR2 SMNVEV (reference sequence). The CDR3 has 14 residues.

The chain couples TRBV15 to TRBJ1-3; D unresolved. Germline V CDR1 and CDR2: LNHNV, YYDKDF (reference sequence). The CDR3 has 15 amino acids. V was trimmed by 0 bases and J by 3 bases, leaving 9 bases between them. For the CDR3, the DNA is TGTGCCACCAGCAGAGAGAGAGGAGGTGGAAACACCATATATTTT. This sequence encodes CATSRERGGGNTIYF.

This clonotype was recorded a few times. The chain has TRBV5-1 and TRBJ1-6; TRBD1 aligns across 9 bases. This CDR3 comprises 15 residues. Germline assignment: CDR1 SGHRS and CDR2 YFSETQ. The V and J ends lost 4 bases and 6 bases, in that order; junction bases with no gene match: 5. The CDR3 nucleotides are TGCGCCAGCAGCGGAGGACAGGGGACTAATTCACCCCTCCACTTT. This translates into CASSGGQGTNSPLHF.

This clonotype was observed a handful of times. The gene calls are TRBV14 and TRBJ2-1; no firm D call. Germline values: CDR1 SGHDN, CDR2 FVKESK. Trimming stripped 0 bases from V and 9 bases from J, with 9 bases between. This CDR3 contains 13 residues. The CDR3 reads CASSQEEVTEQFF. As DNA, the CDR3 is TGTGCCAGCAGCCAAGAGGAAGTAACTGAGCAGTTCTTC.

This clonotype was detected a few times. The rearrangement uses TRBV7-9 and TRBJ2-1; D uncertain. The CDR3 has 13 amino acids. V was clipped by 3 bases and J by 6 bases, with 9 bases between them. The germline V gene has CDR1 SEHNR and CDR2 FQNEAQ (reference sequence). The CDR3 bases are TGTGCCAGCAGCTTTACGGGCACCAATGAGCAGTTCTTC. It yields the protein CASSFTGTNEQFF.

This clonotype occurred many times. The rearrangement joins TRBV5-6 to TRBJ2-1; D is uncertain. Trimming removed 5 bases at V and 0 bases at J, with 12 bases between. Germline loops: CDR1 SGHDT, CDR2 YYEEEE. The CDR3 has 15 amino acids. Written as DNA, the CDR3 is TGTGCCAGCAGTCCCGGAGTGAGCTCCTACAATGAGCAGTTCTTC. Protein product: CASSPGVSSYNEQFF.

This clonotype was counted many times. The chain couples TRBV7-9 to TRBJ2-7, with no clear D. V was cut by 1 base and J by 1 base, with 8 bases left in between. CDR3 length: 14 residues. The germline V gene has CDR1 SEHNR and CDR2 FQNEAQ (reference sequence). The CDR3 reads CASSLGADSYEQYF. The CDR3 region has the DNA TGTGCCAGCAGCTTAGGGGCAGATTCCTACGAGCAGTACTTC.

Many counts were recorded for this clonotype. The chain carries TRBV15 and TRBJ2-1; TRBD2 agrees at 11 bases. The CDR3 totals 20 residues. CDR1 and CDR2 from the germline V gene are LNHNV and YYDKDF (reference sequence). V shed 1 base, J shed 0 bases, and the junction held 11 bases outside the gene matches. The DNA of the CDR3 is TGTGCCACCAGCAGAGTTAACTTAGCGGGAGGGCCTGTCTCCTACAATGAGCAGTTCTTC. It is translated as CATSRVNLAGGPVSYNEQFF.

A few counts support this clonotype. The rearrangement links TRBV12-3 or TRBV12-4 to TRBJ1-1; D gene unclear. V was pared by 3 bases and J by 2 bases, with 7 bases between. There are 13 residues in the CDR3. The CDR3 here is CASSFLDNTEAFF. The CDR3 bases are TGTGCCAGCAGTTTTCTGGACAACACTGAAGCTTTCTTT.

This clonotype has a handful of counts. The rearrangement joins TRBV19 to TRBJ1-2, with 10 bases lining up with TRBD1. In germline, CDR1 is LNHDA, CDR2 SQIVND (reference sequence). This CDR3 contains 15 residues. V shed 9 bases and J 4 bases; nucleotides not matched to a gene: 11. CDR3 amino acids: CASAIKWTGGYGYTF. DNA for the CDR3: TGTGCCAGCGCGATTAAATGGACAGGGGGCTATGGCTACACCTTC.

The DNA for the CDR3 is TGTGCCAGCAGCTTAGCGAGTGACCCCCTGAAACCTGAAGCTTTCTTT. This gives the protein CASSLASDPLKPEAFF. The V gene is TRBV7-9, the J gene TRBJ1-1; D unclear. The CDR3 consists of 16 residues. V dropped 0 bases and J dropped 6 bases, with 17 bases sitting between them. Germline V CDR1 and CDR2: SEHNR, FQNEAQ (reference sequence).

This clonotype was detected many times. The V and J genes are TRBV5-1 and TRBJ2-7, with TRBD1 as a possible D gene (6 bases). Between the trimmed V and J ends, which lost 3 bases and 0 bases, there was a span of 13 bases. This CDR3 comprises 15 residues. Germline loops: CDR1 SGHRS, CDR2 YFSETQ. CDR3 bases: TGCGCCAGCAGCTCGACAGGACTTAACTCCTACGAGCAGTACTTC. It is translated as CASSSTGLNSYEQYF.

This clonotype was seen a few times. V gene TRBV29-1 combines with J gene TRBJ2-3; D not resolved. The V end lost 1 base, the J end lost 3 bases, and 17 bases lay between the germline ends. Germline values: CDR1 SQVTM, CDR2 ANQGSEA. The CDR3 totals 16 residues. For the CDR3, the DNA is TGCAGCGTTGAAGGGTTGGGTCCCCGGGCGACAGATACGCAGTATTTT. Translation gives CSVEGLGPRATDTQYF.

The chain combines TRBV12-3 or TRBV12-4 with TRBJ2-1, with unresolved D. This CDR3 spans 13 amino acids. V was cut by 2 bases and J by 7 bases, with 9 bases left in between. CDR3 protein: CASSLSYLNEQFF. CDR3 nucleotide sequence: TGTGCCAGCAGTTTAAGCTACCTAAATGAGCAGTTCTTC.